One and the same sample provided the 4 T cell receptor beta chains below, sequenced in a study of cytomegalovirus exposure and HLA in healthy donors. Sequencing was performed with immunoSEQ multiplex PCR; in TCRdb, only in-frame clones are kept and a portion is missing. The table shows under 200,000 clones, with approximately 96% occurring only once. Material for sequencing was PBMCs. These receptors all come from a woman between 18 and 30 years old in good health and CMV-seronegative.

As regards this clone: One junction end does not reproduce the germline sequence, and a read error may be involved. The CDR3 nucleotides are TGTGCCAGTGGGGACTTCATCGGGTATTTT. It yields the protein CASGDFIGYF. The chain is built from TRBV19 and TRBJ1-5; tentatively, D is TRBD1 (5 bases). The germline gives CDR1 LNHDA, CDR2 SQIVND (reference sequence). The CDR3 is made up of 10 amino acids.

The CDR3 protein is CASSLDGVFGDTQYF. The CDR3 DNA reads TGTGCCAGCAGCTTAGACGGGGTCTTCGGAGATACGCAGTATTTT. The V and J genes are TRBV11-1 and TRBJ2-3, with D possibly TRBD2 on 5 matching bases. Looked up from germline, CDR1 is SGHAT and CDR2 is FQDESV (reference sequence). The V gene lost 1 base and the J gene lost 5 bases, with 13 bases spanning the gap. The CDR3 is 15 residues long.

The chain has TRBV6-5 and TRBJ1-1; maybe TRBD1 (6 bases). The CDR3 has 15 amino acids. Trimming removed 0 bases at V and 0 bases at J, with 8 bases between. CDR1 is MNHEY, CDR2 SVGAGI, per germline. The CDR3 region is CASSYSGGLNTEAFF. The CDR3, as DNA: TGTGCCAGCAGTTACTCGGGGGGGCTGAACACTGAAGCTTTCTTT.

The CDR3 DNA sequence: TGTGCCAGCAGTGGCTTCTATGGCTACACCTTC. Residues: CASSGFYGYTF. The rearrangement uses TRBV9 and TRBJ1-2; D is unresolved. Germline values: CDR1 SGDLS, CDR2 YYNGEE. The CDR3 has 11 amino acids. Trimming cost V 5 bases and J 4 bases, with 6 bases left between them.